The text below deals with one T cell receptor (beta chain). This clone is a singleton in its sample. Its antigen is currently not known. No much larger clonotype is one base removed from it; base qualities were not supplied. The entry originates in a study of blood T cell repertoires in COVID-19 (dated by TCRdb to about 2020). For context, the study as a whole: Samples covering the acute and convalescent phases of COVID-19 were provided by collaborators in the United States, Italy and Spain. Where HLA class I and class II types were available, the types were taken from metadata supplied by the sample provider, not from assay-based typing. Deeply sampled blood TCRbeta repertoires from subjects exposed to, actively infected with, or recovered from COVID-19 were included in the dataset. A de-identified subject ID, COVID-19 status, age in years and sex were almost always included in the sample metadata. The repertoires were released in a freely available public database meant as a resource for research on the immune response to SARS-CoV-2. Samples were obtained from the ongoing ImmuneRACE study (first 160 participants) and from about 1,300 subjects provided by 6 global collaborators. The prospective study material was composed of cDNA or gDNA derived from T cells, B-cell-depleted T cells, or PBMCs. Here is what the overall study found, with its caveats: How much clinical and demographic metadata was included differed by source and by participant, and the metadata was provided uncurated.

TCRbeta CDR3 regions were amplified from genomic DNA using the immunoSEQ Assay, a bias-controlled multiplex PCR. Per the source publication's procedure: The number of nucleated cells in each sample was estimated by amplification of reference gene primers within the assay. Sequence reads were collapsed and filtered to measure the absolute abundance of every unique TCRbeta CDR3 rearrangement. Productive Simpson clonality was computed per sample as the square root of Simpson's diversity index over productive rearrangements. The table comes from immuneACCESS by way of TCRdb, which keeps in-frame sequences with V and J called. Part of the clones is missing from these tables; in studies checked, under half for an unresolved V gene and the rest for unknown reasons. From that table come the V and J calls and clone size; the DNA was used to work out D and trimming. This sample has 200,000 to 300,000 clones in its table, and about 93% of those were observed once. The ten top clones hold roughly 0.8% of the sample.

Trimming removed 1 base from V and 7 bases from J, leaving 17 bases between the germline ends. From the cysteine through the phenylalanine, the CDR3 covers 15 amino acids. The read is trimmed to its CDR3 DNA, 45 bases read in frame from base 1. Sequences MGHRA (CDR1) and YSYEKL (CDR2) are obtained from the germline V gene. One collaborating source in Seattle enrolled patients during active infection and followed them longitudinally through the course of disease. Whole blood was collected in K2EDTA tubes by collaborating institutions according to the institutions' own protocols. For TCRbeta analysis, collaborators shipped samples as frozen whole blood, isolated PBMCs, or DNA extracted from either of those sample types.

The source material was peripheral blood. The chain is assembled from TRBV4-1 and TRBJ2-7; the D segment could be TRBD2, given 6 matching bases. This clonotype originated in a man under 40 with COVID-19, enrolled during active disease. CDR3 loop: CASSQVGGLPLEQYF. The bases are TGCGCCAGCAGCCAAGTTGGGGGGTTGCCACTTGAGCAGTACTTC.